This TCR beta chain was captured in a study of cytomegalovirus exposure and HLA in healthy donors. Overall study findings and caveats: A subsequent analysis found that TCR clusters from the first cohort also tended to co-occur in the 90 to 150 validation repertoires, with about 95% of cluster scores above 0. According to reports, the classifier identified cytomegalovirus status with high specificity and sensitivity. The study listed approximately 160 cytomegalovirus-associated TCR beta chains. Most TCR sequences proved rare, with some public TCRs found in many donors.

As to this clone: Its antigen is undetermined.

Sequenced by immunoSEQ multiplex PCR; TCRdb stores in-frame clones only, minus some. Seen here are over 200,000 clones, over 65% observed once, and the top ten hold 5.5% to 7%. Germline V gene lookup returns CDR1 MGHRA and CDR2 YSYEKL. Losses at the gene ends were 2 bases for V and 6 bases for J; bases not matched to a gene: 2. The CDR3 is 14 residues long. The chain is built from TRBV4-1 and TRBJ2-3, with 10 bases lining up with TRBD2. This TCR came from a woman under 30 in good health and CMV-seronegative. The source material was PBMCs. In nucleotides, the CDR3 is TGCGCCAGCAGCCAACTGGGACTAGCGGATACGCAGTATTTT. Protein sequence: CASSQLGLADTQYF.